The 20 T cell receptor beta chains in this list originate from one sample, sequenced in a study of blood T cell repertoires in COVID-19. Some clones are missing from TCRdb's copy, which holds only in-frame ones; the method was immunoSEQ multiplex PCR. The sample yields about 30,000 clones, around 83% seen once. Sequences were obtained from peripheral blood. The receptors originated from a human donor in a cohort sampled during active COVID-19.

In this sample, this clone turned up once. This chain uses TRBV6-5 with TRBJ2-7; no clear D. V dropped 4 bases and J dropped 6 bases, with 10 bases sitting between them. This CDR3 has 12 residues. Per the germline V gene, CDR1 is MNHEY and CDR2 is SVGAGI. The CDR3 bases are TGTGCCAGCAGTTGGTTGGAGTCCGAGCAGTACTTC. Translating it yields CASSWLESEQYF.

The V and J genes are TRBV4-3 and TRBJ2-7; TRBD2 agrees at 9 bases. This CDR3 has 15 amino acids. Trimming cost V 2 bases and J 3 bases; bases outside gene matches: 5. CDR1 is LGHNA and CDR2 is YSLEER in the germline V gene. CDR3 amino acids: CASSQFSGGGYEQYF. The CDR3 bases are TGCGCCAGCAGCCAATTTAGCGGGGGAGGCTACGAGCAGTACTTC.

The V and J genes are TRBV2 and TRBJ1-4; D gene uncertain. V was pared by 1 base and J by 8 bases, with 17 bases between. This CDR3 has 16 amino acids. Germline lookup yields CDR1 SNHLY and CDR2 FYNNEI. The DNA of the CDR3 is TGTGCCAGCAGTGAAGGTTTACATCCGCCGGGGGAAAAACTGTTTTTT. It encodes CASSEGLHPPGEKLFF.

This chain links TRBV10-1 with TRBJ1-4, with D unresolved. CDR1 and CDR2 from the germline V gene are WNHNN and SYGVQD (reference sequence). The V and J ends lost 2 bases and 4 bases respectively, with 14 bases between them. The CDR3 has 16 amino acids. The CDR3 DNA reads TGCGCCAGCAGTGAGCTACCGGACTCCTATAATGAAAAACTGTTTTTT. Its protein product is CASSELPDSYNEKLFF.

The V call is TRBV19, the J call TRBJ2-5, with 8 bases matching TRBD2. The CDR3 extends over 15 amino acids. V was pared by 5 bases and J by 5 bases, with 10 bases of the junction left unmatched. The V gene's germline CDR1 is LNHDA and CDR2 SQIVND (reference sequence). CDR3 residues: CASSLRLATGETQYF. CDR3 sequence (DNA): TGTGCCAGTAGTCTCAGACTAGCGACGGGCGAGACCCAGTACTTC.

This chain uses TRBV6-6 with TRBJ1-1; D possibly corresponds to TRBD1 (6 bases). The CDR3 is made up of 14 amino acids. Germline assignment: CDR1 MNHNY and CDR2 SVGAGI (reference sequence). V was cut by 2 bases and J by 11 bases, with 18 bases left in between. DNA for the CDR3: TGTGCCAGCAGTTACGATCGCTTGGGGGCGGAGGCTTTCTTT. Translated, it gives CASSYDRLGAEAFF.

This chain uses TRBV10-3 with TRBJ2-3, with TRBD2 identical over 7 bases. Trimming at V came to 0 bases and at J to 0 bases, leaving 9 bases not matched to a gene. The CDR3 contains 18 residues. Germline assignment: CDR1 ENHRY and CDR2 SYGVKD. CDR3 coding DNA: TGTGCCATCAGTGAGTCGAGTGGGGCTAGCGGTAGCACAGATACGCAGTATTTT. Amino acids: CAISESSGASGSTDTQYF.

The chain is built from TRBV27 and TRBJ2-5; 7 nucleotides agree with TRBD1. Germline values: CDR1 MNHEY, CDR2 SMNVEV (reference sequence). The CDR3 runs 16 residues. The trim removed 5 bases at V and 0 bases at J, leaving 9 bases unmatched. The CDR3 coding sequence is TGTGCCAGCAGTCCGACGACAGGGACCCACCAAGAGACCCAGTACTTC. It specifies CASSPTTGTHQETQYF.

Written as DNA, the CDR3 is TGTGCCACCAGTGAAAGACAGGGGGCGGATCGGTACACCGGGGAGCTGTTTTTT. Its protein product is CATSERQGADRYTGELFF. V usage is TRBV24-1 and J usage is TRBJ2-2; 10 bases are a match to TRBD1. This CDR3 has 18 amino acids. CDR1 and CDR2 (germline): KGHDR, SFDVKD. V lost 4 bases and J lost 3; bases outside the gene matches: 10.

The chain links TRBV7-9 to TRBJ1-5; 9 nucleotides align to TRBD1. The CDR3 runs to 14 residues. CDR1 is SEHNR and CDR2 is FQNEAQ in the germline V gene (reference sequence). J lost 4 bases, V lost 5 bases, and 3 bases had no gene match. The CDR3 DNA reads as TGTGCCAGCAGCCCCGGGACAGGGAATCAGCCCCAGCATTTT. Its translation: CASSPGTGNQPQHF. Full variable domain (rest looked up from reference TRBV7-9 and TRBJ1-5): DTGVSQNPRHKITKRGQNVTFRCDPISEHNRLYWYRQTLGQGPEFLTYFQNEAQLEKSRLLSDRFSAERPKGSFSTLEIQRTEQGDSAMYLCASSPGTGNQPQHFGDGTRLSIL.

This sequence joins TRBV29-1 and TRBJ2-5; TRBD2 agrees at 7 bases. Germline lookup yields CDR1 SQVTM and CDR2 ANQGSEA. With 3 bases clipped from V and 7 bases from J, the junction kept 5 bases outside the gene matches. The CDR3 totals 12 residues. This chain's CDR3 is CSVESRELTQYF. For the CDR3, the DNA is TGCAGCGTTGAGTCGCGGGAGTTGACCCAGTACTTC.

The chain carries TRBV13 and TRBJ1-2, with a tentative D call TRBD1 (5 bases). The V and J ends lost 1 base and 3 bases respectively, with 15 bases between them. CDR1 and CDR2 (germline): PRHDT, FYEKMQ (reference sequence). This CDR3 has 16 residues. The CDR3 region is CASSLVIGRVDYGYTF. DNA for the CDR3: TGTGCCAGCAGCTTAGTAATAGGCAGGGTAGACTATGGCTACACCTTC.

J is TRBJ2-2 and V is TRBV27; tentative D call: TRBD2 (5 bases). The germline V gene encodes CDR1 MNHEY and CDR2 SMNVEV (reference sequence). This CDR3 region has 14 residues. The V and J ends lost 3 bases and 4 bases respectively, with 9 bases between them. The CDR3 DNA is TGTGCCAGCAGTTTCGGAGAGGGCACCGGGGAGCTGTTTTTT. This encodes CASSFGEGTGELFF.

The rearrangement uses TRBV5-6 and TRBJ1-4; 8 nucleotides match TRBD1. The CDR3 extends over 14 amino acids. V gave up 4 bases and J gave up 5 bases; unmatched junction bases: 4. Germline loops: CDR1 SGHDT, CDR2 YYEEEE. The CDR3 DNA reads TGTGCCAGCAGCGCCCGGACAGGGAATGAAAAACTGTTTTTT. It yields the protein CASSARTGNEKLFF. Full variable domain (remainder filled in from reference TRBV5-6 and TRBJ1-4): DAGVTQSPTHLIKTRGQQVTLRCSPKSGHDTVSWYQQALGQGPQFIFQYYEEEERQRGNFPDRFSGHQFPNYSSELNVNALLLGDSALYLCASSARTGNEKLFFGSGTQLSVL.

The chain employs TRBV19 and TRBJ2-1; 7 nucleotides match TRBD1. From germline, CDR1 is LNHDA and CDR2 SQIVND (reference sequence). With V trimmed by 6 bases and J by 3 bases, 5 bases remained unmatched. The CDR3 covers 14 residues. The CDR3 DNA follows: TGTGCCAGTAGCCGGGACAGCTTCTACAATGAGCAGTTCTTC. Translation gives CASSRDSFYNEQFF.

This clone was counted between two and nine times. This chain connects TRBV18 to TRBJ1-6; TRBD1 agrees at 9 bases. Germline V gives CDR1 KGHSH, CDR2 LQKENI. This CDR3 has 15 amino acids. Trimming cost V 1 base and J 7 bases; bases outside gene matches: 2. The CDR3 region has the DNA TGTGCCAGCTCACCACGCGGACAGGGGAATTCACCCCTCCACTTT. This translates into CASSPRGQGNSPLHF.

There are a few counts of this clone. The CDR3 protein is CASSILLYNEQFF. The CDR3 DNA reads as TGTGCCAGTAGTATCCTCCTCTACAATGAGCAGTTCTTC. The chain combines TRBV19 with TRBJ2-1; no clear D gene. CDR3 length: 13 amino acids. Germline assignment: CDR1 LNHDA and CDR2 SQIVND (reference sequence). The germline V and J ends were trimmed by 3 bases and 3 bases, with 6 bases remaining between them.

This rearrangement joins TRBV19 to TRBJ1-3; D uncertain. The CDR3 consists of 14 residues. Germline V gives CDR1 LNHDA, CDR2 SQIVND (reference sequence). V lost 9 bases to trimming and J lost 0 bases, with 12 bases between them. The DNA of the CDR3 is TGTGCCAGCTCAACAACCAGCTCTGGAAACACCATATATTTT. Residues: CASSTTSSGNTIYF.

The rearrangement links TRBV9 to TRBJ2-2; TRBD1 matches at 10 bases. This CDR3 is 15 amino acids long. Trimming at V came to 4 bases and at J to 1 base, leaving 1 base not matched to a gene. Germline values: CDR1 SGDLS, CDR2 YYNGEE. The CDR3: CASSRDRGNTGELFF. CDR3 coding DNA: TGTGCCAGCAGCCGGGACAGGGGGAACACCGGGGAGCTGTTTTTT.

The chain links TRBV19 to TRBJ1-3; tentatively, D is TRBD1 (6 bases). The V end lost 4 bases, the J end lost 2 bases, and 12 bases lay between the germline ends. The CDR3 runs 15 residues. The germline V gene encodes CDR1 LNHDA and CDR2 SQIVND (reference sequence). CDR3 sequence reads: CASSTKGGPGNTIYF. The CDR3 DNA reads TGTGCCAGTAGTACGAAAGGGGGACCTGGAAACACCATATATTTT. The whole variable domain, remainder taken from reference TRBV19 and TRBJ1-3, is DGGITQSPKYLFRKEGQNVTLSCEQNLNHDAMYWYRQDPGQGLRLIYYSQIVNDFQKGDIAEGYSVSREKKESFPLTVTSAQKNPTAFYLCASSTKGGPGNTIYFGEGSWLTVV.